Following are 16 T cell receptor beta chains from one sample sequenced in a study of T-cell reconstitution after alpha-beta-depleted transplantation in children. The library targeted TCRbeta and was prepared with unique molecular identifiers. MiXCR, run by TCRdb on the PCR reads, gives a single entry per CDR3 protein. Altogether approximately 500,000 distinct CDR3 sequences are present, 25% to 30% being singletons, with the ten largest covering just over 35%. This sample comprised PBMCs, obtained before TCRalphabeta/CD19-depleted stem cell transplant. The receptors stem from a boy under two years old with Wiskott-Aldrich syndrome, due to receive a stem cell transplant.

This clonotype has more than one count but fewer than ten. This rearrangement joins TRBV5-5 to TRBJ1-6; D remains ambiguous. This CDR3 has 16 residues. Germline V lookup: CDR1 SGHKS, CDR2 YYEKEE (reference sequence). Between the trimmed V and J ends, which lost 4 bases and 7 bases, there was a span of 18 bases. CDR3 DNA: TGTGCCAGCAGCCCGATTGCTGCTCTTATAAATTCACCCCTCCACTTT. Amino acid sequence: CASSPIAALINSPLHF.

This clonotype came up a few times. This rearrangement joins TRBV29-1 to TRBJ2-1; 12 nucleotides agree with TRBD2. V trimming: 6 bases; J trimming: 5 bases; junction bases outside the gene matches: 2. CDR3 length equals 13 residues. CDR1 is SQVTM and CDR2 is ANQGSEA in the germline V gene. The CDR3 region has the DNA TGCAGCGTCGGACTAGCGGGGCACAATGAGCAGTTCTTC. Translating gives CSVGLAGHNEQFF.

The V gene is TRBV9, the J gene TRBJ2-1; TRBD2 matches 12 bases. Germline V gives CDR1 SGDLS, CDR2 YYNGEE. The J segment lost 4 bases and the V segment lost 4 bases, leaving 6 bases of the junction unmatched. CDR3 length: 16 residues. The CDR3 coding sequence is TGTGCCAGCAGCCTGACTAGCGGGAGATCATACAATGAGCAGTTCTTC. Its protein product is CASSLTSGRSYNEQFF. Looking up the rest from reference TRBV9 and TRBJ2-1 gives the full variable domain: DSGVTQTPKHLITATGQRVTLRCSPRSGDLSVYWYQQSLDQGLQFLIQYYNGEERAKGNILERFSAQQFPDLHSELNLSSLELGDSALYFCASSLTSGRSYNEQFFGPGTRLTVL.

The chain uses TRBV20-1 and TRBJ1-5; tentatively, D is TRBD1 (5 bases). The germline V gene encodes CDR1 DFQATT and CDR2 SNEGSKA (reference sequence). This CDR3 comprises 14 residues. The germline V and J ends were trimmed by 2 bases and 4 bases, with 12 bases remaining between them. CDR3: CSARRSGKNQPQHF. The CDR3 bases are TGCAGTGCTAGAAGGTCAGGGAAAAATCAGCCCCAGCATTTT.

This chain connects TRBV11-2 to TRBJ2-2, with 8 bases fitting TRBD1. Trimming took 4 bases from V and 3 from J; bases not matched to a gene: 7. CDR3 length: 16 residues. Germline V gene lookup returns CDR1 SGHAT and CDR2 FQNNGV. The CDR3 sequence: CASSSQGARYTGELFF. In DNA form, the CDR3 reads TGTGCCAGCAGCTCTCAGGGGGCGCGGTACACCGGGGAGCTGTTTTTT.

The CDR3 DNA follows: TGCGCCAGCAGCCCCACTCCAACAGGATTGAACACTGAAGCTTTCTTT. It encodes CASSPTPTGLNTEAFF. V usage is TRBV5-1 and J usage is TRBJ1-1; weak D call: TRBD1 (5 bases). Germline V gene data show CDR1 as SGHRS and CDR2 as YFSETQ. The V gene lost 4 bases and the J gene lost 0 bases, with 16 bases spanning the gap. The CDR3 extends over 16 amino acids. The whole variable domain, filled in from reference TRBV5-1 and TRBJ1-1, reads KAGVTQTPRYLIKTRGQQVTLSCSPISGHRSVSWYQQTPGQGLQFLFEYFSETQRNKGNFPGRFSGRQFSNSRSEMNVSTLELGDSALYLCASSPTPTGLNTEAFFGQGTRLTVV.

The chain recombines TRBV5-6 with TRBJ1-6; D unclear. Trimming removed 0 bases from V and 10 bases from J, with 8 bases in between. Germline loops: CDR1 SGHDT, CDR2 YYEEEE. CDR3 length equals 13 residues. CDR3 loop: CASSLVGGSPLHF. The CDR3 DNA reads as TGTGCCAGCAGCTTGGTTGGAGGCTCACCCCTCCACTTT.

This clonotype was detected only a few times. The rearrangement links TRBV25-1 to TRBJ2-1; TRBD2 aligns across 8 bases. The CDR3 runs 16 residues. CDR1 and CDR2 (germline): MGHDK, SYGVNS. V shed 1 base and J 4 bases; nucleotides not matched to a gene: 6. CDR3 bases: TGTGCCAGCAGTGAATGGGCAGCGGGAGTGTACAATGAGCAGTTCTTC. Encoded protein: CASSEWAAGVYNEQFF.

The chain is built from TRBV7-6 and TRBJ2-7, with D perhaps given as TRBD1 or TRBD2 (5 bases each). Germline loops: CDR1 SGHVS, CDR2 FNYEAQ. V lost 6 bases and J 3 bases, leaving 15 bases between the germline ends. The CDR3 totals 14 residues. The CDR3 sequence is CASSPRDGNYEQYF. The CDR3 DNA sequence: TGTGCCAGCAGTCCCCGGGACGGAAACTACGAGCAGTACTTC.

This sequence joins TRBV27 and TRBJ2-1, with a tentative D call TRBD2 (5 bases). Germline assignment: CDR1 MNHEY and CDR2 SMNVEV (reference sequence). CDR3 size: 14 residues. Between the trimmed V and J ends, which lost 2 bases and 4 bases, there was a span of 9 bases. The CDR3 DNA follows: TGTGCCAGCAGTTTAATAGCGACGTACAATGAGCAGTTCTTC. Residues: CASSLIATYNEQFF.

The chain joins TRBV25-1 to TRBJ1-4; 7 bases match TRBD1. The CDR3 extends over 13 amino acids. The trim removed 6 bases at V and 7 bases at J, leaving 5 bases unmatched. Germline CDR1 and CDR2: MGHDK and SYGVNS. CDR3 loop: CASRGGTVEKLFF. CDR3 DNA sequence: TGTGCCAGCAGGGGAGGGACAGTTGAAAAACTGTTTTTT.

The chain has TRBV5-1 and TRBJ2-1, with TRBD2 matching over 8 bases. The CDR3 runs to 16 residues. V shed 1 base and J 6 bases; nucleotides not matched to a gene: 9. The germline V gene encodes CDR1 SGHRS and CDR2 YFSETQ. CDR3 region: CASSLSGLAPFNEQFF. The CDR3 region has the DNA TGCGCCAGCAGCTTGTCCGGACTAGCCCCCTTCAATGAGCAGTTCTTC.

The chain links TRBV5-1 to TRBJ2-1, with 10 bases aligning to TRBD2. The CDR3 sequence is 16 residues long. Germline loops: CDR1 SGHRS, CDR2 YFSETQ. V lost 5 bases to trimming and J lost 4 bases; unmatched junction nucleotides: 9. The CDR3: CASSYGLAEFYNEQFF. DNA for the CDR3: TGCGCCAGCAGTTATGGACTAGCGGAATTTTACAATGAGCAGTTCTTC.

This clonotype appeared a few times. V usage is TRBV12-3 or TRBV12-4 and J usage is TRBJ1-6, with D possibly matching TRBD1 (5 bases). Trimming removed 4 bases from V and 10 bases from J, with 11 bases in between. This CDR3 has 13 amino acids. CDR3 bases: TGTGCCAGCAGTTCCCAGGGAGGGTCACCCCTCCACTTT. Translated: CASSSQGGSPLHF.

This clonotype was counted between two and nine times. This sequence joins TRBV12-3 or TRBV12-4 and TRBJ1-2, with D unresolved. Trimming removed 1 base from V and 1 base from J, with 13 bases in between. The CDR3 is 16 amino acids. The DNA of the CDR3 is TGTGCCAGCAGTTTAGTCACGGGTCCCCATAACTATGGCTACACCTTC. It encodes CASSLVTGPHNYGYTF.

The chain couples TRBV3-1 to TRBJ2-1, with 11 bases fitting TRBD2. The germline gives CDR1 LGHDT, CDR2 YNNKEL (reference sequence). V gave up 2 bases and J gave up 7 bases; unmatched junction bases: 7. This CDR3 is 16 amino acids long. The CDR3 DNA sequence: TGTGCCAGCAGCCAACGACTAGCGGGGATGGGGAATGAGCAGTTCTTC. Its protein product is CASSQRLAGMGNEQFF.